These 14 T cell receptor beta chains share one sample of origin, sequenced in a study of blood T cell repertoires in COVID-19. Measured with immunoSEQ multiplex PCR; TCRdb has only the in-frame clones, and not every one. The sample has fewer than 250,000 clones, 82% seen once. What was sequenced was peripheral blood. These TCRs come from a woman aged 60-75 years with COVID-19, enrolled during active disease.

The rearrangement uses TRBV9 and TRBJ1-1; 8 nucleotides line up with TRBD1. Germline CDR1 SGDLS, CDR2 YYNGEE. J was trimmed by 8 bases and V by 0 bases; bases with no gene match: 3. This CDR3 comprises 13 residues. The CDR3 DNA follows: TGTGCCAGCAGCGTAGATTGGACAGGGGAAGCTTTCTTT. It encodes CASSVDWTGEAFF. Drawing the rest from reference TRBV9 and TRBJ1-1, the complete variable domain is DSGVTQTPKHLITATGQRVTLRCSPRSGDLSVYWYQQSLDQGLQFLIQYYNGEERAKGNILERFSAQQFPDLHSELNLSSLELGDSALYFCASSVDWTGEAFFGQGTRLTVV.

J is TRBJ1-2 and V is TRBV6-5; 8 bases are a match to TRBD1. V lost 0 bases and J lost 8; bases outside the gene matches: 11. The CDR3 consists of 16 residues. In germline, CDR1 is MNHEY, CDR2 SVGAGI. The CDR3 spells CASSYSVAPGQEGYTF. CDR3 nucleotide sequence: TGTGCCAGCAGTTACTCGGTGGCTCCGGGACAGGAAGGCTACACCTTC.

The chain employs TRBV2 and TRBJ1-5; D is possibly TRBD1 (6 bases). CDR1 and CDR2 (germline): SNHLY, FYNNEI. Trimming removed 6 bases from V and 4 bases from J, with 7 bases in between. The CDR3 spans 12 residues. The CDR3 nucleotides read TGTGCCAGCAGGGACAGTAATCAGCCCCAGCATTTT. Encoded protein: CASRDSNQPQHF.

This chain uses TRBV7-9 with TRBJ1-5; weak D call: TRBD1 (6 bases). Germline V gene lookup returns CDR1 SEHNR and CDR2 FQNEAQ (reference sequence). This CDR3 comprises 12 residues. V lost 2 bases and J 8 bases, leaving 7 bases between the germline ends. The CDR3 sequence is CASSLNREPQHF. The CDR3 DNA follows: TGTGCCAGCAGCTTAAACAGGGAGCCCCAGCATTTT.

The chain combines TRBV18 with TRBJ1-2, with TRBD1 matching 7 bases. Germline values: CDR1 KGHSH, CDR2 LQKENI. The ends lost 3 bases at V and 6 bases at J; junction bases unmatched: 13. The CDR3 runs to 16 residues. The CDR3 reads CASSPEARGTVDGYTF. For the CDR3, the DNA is TGTGCCAGCTCACCCGAGGCCAGGGGGACAGTGGATGGCTACACCTTC.

V is TRBV7-8 and J is TRBJ2-3; D may be TRBD2 (5 bases). V gave up 2 bases and J gave up 3 bases, with 12 bases separating them. The CDR3 totals 15 residues. The germline CDR1 and CDR2 sequences are SGHVS and FQNEAQ. The CDR3 is CASSLSSRGTDTQYF. The CDR3 region has the DNA TGTGCCAGCAGCTTAAGTTCTAGAGGGACAGATACGCAGTATTTT.

This chain connects TRBV6-2 or TRBV6-3 to TRBJ1-6; D is perhaps TRBD1 (6 bases). From germline, CDR1 is MNHEY and CDR2 SVGEGT. The CDR3 extends over 17 amino acids. Trimming pared 6 bases from V and 7 bases from J, leaving 22 bases between. The CDR3 reads CASSPRGGDIPNSPLHF. The CDR3 nucleotides are TGTGCCAGCAGCCCTCGGGGGGGCGACATTCCAAATTCACCCCTCCACTTT.

The chain links TRBV9 to TRBJ1-4, with unresolved D. Germline CDR1 and CDR2: SGDLS and YYNGEE. The CDR3 covers 16 residues. The V end was cut by 4 bases, the J end by 4 bases, with 17 bases between. The CDR3 DNA sequence: TGTGCCAGCAGCAAAGCCGGGTTCCCCTTTAATGAAAAACTGTTTTTT. Translating it yields CASSKAGFPFNEKLFF.

The sample holds a few counts of this clone. The V gene is TRBV28, the J gene TRBJ2-7; TRBD2 matches at 9 bases. CDR1 and CDR2 (germline): MDHEN, SYDVKM. With 3 bases clipped from V and 1 base from J, the junction kept 4 bases outside the gene matches. The CDR3 is 15 amino acids. The CDR3 DNA is TGTGCCAGCAGTTTGTCGCTAGCGGGATCCTACGAGCAGTACTTC. Amino acids: CASSLSLAGSYEQYF. Together with reference TRBV28 and TRBJ2-7, the CDR3 gives the full variable domain: DVKVTQSSRYLVKRTGEKVFLECVQDMDHENMFWYRQDPGLGLRLIYFSYDVKMKEKGDIPEGYSVSREKKERFSLILESASTNQTSMYLCASSLSLAGSYEQYFGPGTRLTVT.

This sequence joins TRBV6-2 or TRBV6-3 and TRBJ2-7, with D perhaps TRBD2 (5 bases). The germline gives CDR1 MNHEY, CDR2 SVGEGT. There are 14 residues in the CDR3. The V gene lost 5 bases and the J gene lost 6 bases, with 17 bases spanning the gap. The CDR3 here is CASSPSGAPGEQYF. For the CDR3, the DNA is TGTGCCAGCAGTCCCAGCGGAGCCCCGGGCGAGCAGTACTTC.

This chain uses TRBV19 with TRBJ1-5; tentative D call: TRBD1 (5 bases). V was trimmed by 4 bases and J by 9 bases, leaving 19 bases between them. The length of the CDR3 is 15 residues. Germline CDR1 LNHDA, CDR2 SQIVND (reference sequence). CDR3 DNA: TGTGCCAGTAGTACGGGACTAACAATCCAGCGGCCCCAGCATTTT. Translating gives CASSTGLTIQRPQHF.

CDR3 nucleotides: TGTGCCAGCTCACCACGGACAGGGGCGGAAGATACGCAGTATTTT. Translated, it gives CASSPRTGAEDTQYF. The chain links TRBV18 to TRBJ2-3; TRBD1 matches at 9 bases. Germline V gives CDR1 KGHSH, CDR2 LQKENI. CDR3 length equals 15 residues. Germline trimming cut 1 base from V and 5 bases from J; bases unmatched to any gene: 4. Full variable domain (missing parts from reference TRBV18 and TRBJ2-3): NAGVMQNPRHLVRRRGQEARLRCSPMKGHSHVYWYRQLPEEGLKFMVYLQKENIIDESGMPKERFSAEFPKEGPSILRIQQVVRGDSAAYFCASSPRTGAEDTQYFGPGTRLTVL.

This rearrangement joins TRBV4-2 to TRBJ2-3; 8 bases align to TRBD2. CDR3 size: 14 residues. The germline V gene encodes CDR1 LGHNA and CDR2 YNFKEQ. V shed 4 bases, J shed 6 bases, and the junction held 6 bases outside the gene matches. The CDR3 nucleotides read TGTGCCAGCAGCCTCTCGGGGGGGGAGGATACGCAGTATTTT. Amino acid sequence: CASSLSGGEDTQYF.

The chain carries TRBV3-1 (or the pseudogene TRBV3-2) and TRBJ1-1; 8 nucleotides agree with TRBD1. The germline gives CDR1 LGHDT, CDR2 YNNKEL (reference sequence). This CDR3 has 14 amino acids. The J segment lost 3 bases and the V segment lost 5 bases, leaving 5 bases of the junction unmatched. This CDR3 is CASSSRTGHTEAFF. CDR3 nucleotides: TGTGCCAGCAGCTCCAGGACAGGGCACACTGAAGCTTTCTTT.